These 2 T cell receptor beta chains were sequenced from one sample in a study of cytomegalovirus exposure and HLA in healthy donors. With 60 Vbeta and 13 Jbeta primers, the PCR was carried out. Method: immunoSEQ multiplex PCR; TCRdb's copy keeps in-frame clones and lacks some. Of about 140,000 clones listed, 80% are singletons. Sequencing was carried out using PBMCs. Receptors were obtained from a man in his forties in good health and CMV-seronegative.

The rearrangement links TRBV25-1 to TRBJ2-5; TRBD2 might be the D (7 bases). Deletions cut 5 bases from V and 1 base from J, with 14 bases between. The germline gives CDR1 MGHDK, CDR2 SYGVNS. The CDR3 totals 15 residues. CDR3 protein: CASSLGGGTQETQYF. Written as DNA, the CDR3 is TGTGCCAGCAGTCTAGGGGGGGGTACCCAAGAGACCCAGTACTTC. The full variable domain, in which reference TRBV25-1 and TRBJ2-5 provide the parts outside the CDR3, is EADIYQTPRYLVIGTGKKITLECSQTMGHDKMYWYQQDPGMELHLIHYSYGVNSTEKGDLSSESTVSRIRTEHFPLTLESARPSHTSQYLCASSLGGGTQETQYFGPGTRLLVL.

The chain links TRBV5-6 to TRBJ1-1, with TRBD1 matching 12 bases. The V and J ends lost 4 bases and 10 bases, in that order; junction bases with no gene match: 11. The CDR3 covers 15 residues. Germline values: CDR1 SGHDT, CDR2 YYEEEE. The CDR3 nucleotides read TGTGCCAGCAGCACGACCGGGACAGGGGGCAAAGTAGCTTTCTTT. It codes for CASSTTGTGGKVAFF. The variable domain in full, with the rest retrieved from reference TRBV5-6 and TRBJ1-1, is DAGVTQSPTHLIKTRGQQVTLRCSPKSGHDTVSWYQQALGQGPQFIFQYYEEEERQRGNFPDRFSGHQFPNYSSELNVNALLLGDSALYLCASSTTGTGGKVAFFGQGTRLTVV.